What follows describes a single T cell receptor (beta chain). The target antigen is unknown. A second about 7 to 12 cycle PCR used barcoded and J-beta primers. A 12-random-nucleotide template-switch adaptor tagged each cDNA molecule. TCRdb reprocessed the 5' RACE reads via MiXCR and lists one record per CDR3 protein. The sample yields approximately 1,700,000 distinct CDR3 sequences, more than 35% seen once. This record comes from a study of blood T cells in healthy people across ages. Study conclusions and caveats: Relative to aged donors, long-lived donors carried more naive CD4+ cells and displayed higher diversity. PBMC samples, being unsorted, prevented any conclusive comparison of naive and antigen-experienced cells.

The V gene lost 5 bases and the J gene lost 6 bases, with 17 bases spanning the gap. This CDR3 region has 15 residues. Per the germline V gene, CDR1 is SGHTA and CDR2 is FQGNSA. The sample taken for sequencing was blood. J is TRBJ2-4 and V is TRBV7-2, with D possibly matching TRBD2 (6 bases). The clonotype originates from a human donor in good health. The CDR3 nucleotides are TGTGCCAGCAGCCCCCGTGGGGAGGTGGGAAACATTCAGTACTTC. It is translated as CASSPRGEVGNIQYF.